Listed below are T cell receptor beta chains from one sample, sequenced in a study of blood T cell repertoires in COVID-19. The repertoire was sequenced with immunoSEQ multiplex PCR; TCRdb's copy has only in-frame clones and lacks some. The sample contains over 200,000 clones, 80% to 90% of which appear only once. Sequencing input: peripheral blood. Receptor source: a man between 25 and 39 years old who had recovered from COVID-19. CDR3s include the opening cysteine and the closing phenylalanine or tryptophan. A D gene is named only where the DNA matches it firmly. The size entry is marked missing in some rows and otherwise reads once, few, many or a size class.

d_gene | j_gene | abundance | v_gene | CDR3aa | CDR3nt
- | TRBJ1-2 | - | TRBV20-1 | CSASDAGLGYTF | TGCAGTGCTAGTGACGCAGGGCTTGGCTACACCTTC
- | TRBJ1-1 | few | TRBV5-4 | CASSFPGVSEAFF | TGTGCCAGCAGCTTTCCCGGGGTCTCCGAAGCTTTCTTT
- | TRBJ2-3 | - | TRBV5-1 | CASREGSDTQYF | TGCGCCAGCAGGGAGGGGAGTGATACGCAGTATTTT
- | TRBJ2-7 | - | TRBV6-1 | CASSDNGRGDEQYF | TGTGCCAGCAGTGATAATGGCAGGGGGGACGAGCAGTACTTC
- | TRBJ1-1 | - | TRBV25-1 | CASSESWVRVGTEAFF | TGTGCCAGCAGTGAATCGTGGGTGAGGGTAGGCACTGAAGCTTTCTTT
- | TRBJ2-7 | - | TRBV10-3 | CAISPGDSGYEQYF | TGTGCCATCAGCCCAGGGGATTCGGGCTACGAGCAGTACTTC
- | TRBJ1-5 | - | TRBV7-6 | CASSLYPIGQGNQPQHF | TGTGCCAGCAGCTTATATCCAATCGGGCAGGGTAATCAGCCCCAGCATTTT
- | TRBJ1-2 | - | TRBV9 | CASSEGGDYTF | TGTGCCAGCAGCGAAGGAGGGGACTACACCTTC
- | TRBJ2-3 | - | TRBV15 | CATSRDLGTGTSDTQYF | TGTGCCACCAGCAGAGATCTTGGAACAGGGACATCAGATACGCAGTATTTT
TRBD2 | TRBJ2-7 | - | TRBV18 | CASSPRLAGDSYEQYF | TGTGCCAGCTCACCACGTCTAGCGGGGGACTCCTACGAGCAGTACTTC
- | TRBJ2-1 | - | TRBV20-1 | CSASGRSGEQFF | TGCAGTGCTAGTGGTAGGAGCGGTGAGCAGTTCTTC
- | TRBJ2-5 | - | TRBV6-5 | CASSYGRTQETQYF | TGTGCCAGCAGTTACGGCCGGACACAAGAGACCCAGTACTTC
- | TRBJ1-4 | - | TRBV6-5 | CASSSSFLATNEKLFF | TGTGCCAGCAGTTCCTCCTTCCTTGCAACTAATGAAAAACTGTTTTTT
- | TRBJ1-1 | - | TRBV30 | CAWSMTGLNTEAFF | TGTGCCTGGAGTATGACAGGCTTGAACACTGAAGCTTTCTTT
- | TRBJ1-2 | - | TRBV19 | CASGHRDGYTF | TGTGCCAGTGGCCACAGGGACGGCTACACCTTC